What follows are 27 T cell receptor beta chains derived from one specimen sequenced in a study of identical twins. TCRdb independently ran MiXCR on the 5' RACE reads; one entry per CDR3 protein. Among roughly 1.6 million distinct CDR3 sequences listed, less than 35% were seen once. Sequencing was carried out using cord blood. The receptors originated from a newborn girl in good health.

The chain carries TRBV25-1 and TRBJ2-1; TRBD2 agrees at 9 bases. The CDR3 loop spans 16 amino acids. Looked up from germline, CDR1 is MGHDK and CDR2 is SYGVNS. V lost 0 bases to trimming and J lost 7 bases; unmatched junction nucleotides: 7. The CDR3 DNA reads TGTGCCAGCAGTGAATATGGTAGCGGGAGCCATAATGAGCAGTTCTTC. This sequence encodes CASSEYGSGSHNEQFF.

This clonotype was observed a few times. The rearrangement links TRBV6-1 to TRBJ1-2, with a weak D call TRBD1 (5 bases). CDR1 is MNHNS and CDR2 is SASEGT in the germline V gene. This CDR3 has 17 amino acids. V was clipped by 4 bases and J by 3 bases, with 21 bases between them. CDR3 loop: CASSALTAPSSYYGYTF. CDR3 nucleotide sequence: TGTGCCAGCAGTGCCCTGACAGCTCCTTCTTCGTACTATGGCTACACCTTC.

In this sample, this clonotype turned up a few times. The chain joins TRBV25-1 to TRBJ1-4; 7 bases are shared with TRBD1. The CDR3 has 15 residues. CDR1 and CDR2 from the germline V gene are MGHDK and SYGVNS. V lost 4 bases, J lost 2 bases, and 4 bases stayed unmatched. Here the CDR3 DNA reads TGTGCCAGCAGTGCCCTACAGGGGACTAATGAAAAACTGTTTTTT. Translating gives CASSALQGTNEKLFF.

This clonotype was detected a few times. The rearrangement links TRBV29-1 to TRBJ2-3, with 9 bases matching TRBD1. The CDR3 extends over 16 amino acids. Germline trimming cut 2 bases from V and 2 bases from J; bases unmatched to any gene: 8. Germline V gene sequence: CDR1 SQVTM, CDR2 ANQGSEA. CDR3 bases: TGCAGCGTTGAATTGTGGACAGGGGAATTCACAGATACGCAGTATTTT. It encodes CSVELWTGEFTDTQYF.

This clonotype occurred a few times. The CDR3 DNA is TGTGCCAGTAGTATGGGACAAGCTAACTATGGCTACACCTTC. It codes for CASSMGQANYGYTF. This sequence joins TRBV19 and TRBJ1-2; tentative D call: TRBD1 (6 bases). Trimming left V 3 bases short and J 0 bases short, with 8 bases between. Germline CDR1 LNHDA, CDR2 SQIVND (reference sequence). CDR3 length: 14 amino acids.

The table lists this clonotype with many counts. This rearrangement joins TRBV29-1 to TRBJ2-7, with a weak D call TRBD2 (6 bases). The germline V gene encodes CDR1 SQVTM and CDR2 ANQGSEA. V gave up 3 bases and J gave up 3 bases, with 15 bases separating them. The CDR3 has 14 amino acids. In DNA form, the CDR3 reads TGCAGCGTTGAGGGTCTACAGGAGGGCTACGAGCAGTACTTC. Residues: CSVEGLQEGYEQYF.

The V call is TRBV4-2, the J call TRBJ2-1; 16 bases agree with TRBD2. CDR1 is LGHNA and CDR2 is YNFKEQ in the germline V gene. The trim removed 0 bases at V and 4 bases at J, leaving 6 bases unmatched. This CDR3 contains 19 residues. The CDR3 sequence is CASSQDGTSGRAGYNEQFF. In DNA, the CDR3 is TGTGCCAGCAGCCAAGACGGGACTAGCGGGAGGGCCGGGTACAATGAGCAGTTCTTC.

The gene calls are TRBV12-3 or TRBV12-4 and TRBJ2-7; possibly TRBD1 or TRBD2 for D (5 bases each). V was cut by 1 base and J by 7 bases, with 17 bases left in between. CDR3 size: 15 residues. The CDR3 is CASSLGGISYNEQYF. The CDR3 nucleotides are TGTGCCAGCAGTTTAGGGGGGATCTCCTACAATGAGCAGTACTTC.

This clonotype was recorded once. The germline gene is not matched at one end of the junction; a read error may be the cause. The gene calls are TRBV5-1 and TRBJ2-2; either TRBD1 or TRBD2 may supply D (5 bases each). Germline V gene data show CDR1 as SGHRS and CDR2 as YFSETQ. The CDR3 sequence is 14 residues long. The chain's CDR3 is CASSLEGLVGALFF. The CDR3 DNA reads TGCGCCAGCAGCTTGGAAGGGCTGGTCGGGGCGCTGTTTTTT.

The V and J genes are TRBV27 and TRBJ2-3; no clear D gene. V lost 2 bases and J lost 6, with 18 bases in between. Germline assignment: CDR1 MNHEY and CDR2 SMNVEV (reference sequence). This CDR3 region has 16 residues. The CDR3 reads CASSLPGLAGLDTQYF. For the CDR3, the DNA is TGTGCCAGCAGTTTACCCGGCCTGGCTGGTCTGGATACGCAGTATTTT.

The chain recombines TRBV4-1 with TRBJ1-5, with D tentatively TRBD1 (5 bases). The CDR3 spans 13 residues. The germline gives CDR1 MGHRA, CDR2 YSYEKL. The V and J ends lost 2 bases and 5 bases respectively, with 7 bases between them. This CDR3 reads CASSQIGDQPQHF. In DNA form, the CDR3 reads TGCGCCAGCAGCCAAATAGGGGATCAGCCCCAGCATTTT.

CDR3 in DNA: TGTGCCAGCAGTGCCAGGGGGCTCCCCAATCAGCCCCAGCATTTT. It specifies CASSARGLPNQPQHF. V gene TRBV12-3 or TRBV12-4 combines with J gene TRBJ1-5; 8 positions agree with TRBD1. The CDR3 contains 15 residues. V dropped 5 bases and J dropped 3; count of bases not matched to a gene: 6.

For this clonotype: A much larger clone differs from this one at a single base, so this may be a read error. The chain carries TRBV7-8 and TRBJ1-2; possible D gene TRBD1, 6 bases. This CDR3 is 12 amino acids long. Looked up from germline, CDR1 is SGHVS and CDR2 is FQNEAQ. The CDR3 DNA sequence: TGTGCCAGCAGCTCTACAGGGAATGGCCACACCTTC. This translates into CASSSTGNGHTF.

This clonotype has at least ten counts. A junction end diverges from the germline sequence, so it may reflect a read error. The rearrangement links TRBV5-1 to TRBJ2-3; D call uncertain. The germline V gene has CDR1 SGHRS and CDR2 YFSETQ. The CDR3 is 11 amino acids. The CDR3 nucleotides read TGTGCCAGCAGTGGGGCAGATACGCAGTATTTT. Translating it yields CASSGADTQYF. The full variable domain, rest sourced from reference TRBV5-1 and TRBJ2-3, is KAGVTQTPRYLIKTRGQQVTLSCSPISGHRSVSWYQQTPGQGLQFLFEYFSETQRNKGNFPGRFSGRQFSNSRSEMNVSTLELGDSALYLCASSGADTQYFGPGTRLTVL.

V usage is TRBV12-3 or TRBV12-4 and J usage is TRBJ2-7; 7 nucleotides align to TRBD1. V lost 3 bases to trimming and J lost 0 bases; unmatched junction nucleotides: 11. This CDR3 has 17 amino acids. In DNA, the CDR3 is TGTGCCAGCAGTTTTGATTTTTACGGGACAGACTCCTACGAGCAGTACTTC. This translates into CASSFDFYGTDSYEQYF.

The chain employs TRBV11-1 and TRBJ2-6, with D uncertain. The ends were cut back, 2 bases at V and 0 bases at J, with 8 bases in the middle. The CDR3 is 16 residues long. CDR1 and CDR2 (germline): SGHAT, FQDESV (reference sequence). The CDR3 coding sequence is TGTGCCAGCAGCTTATGGACCCTCTCTGGGGCCAACGTCCTGACTTTC. It is translated as CASSLWTLSGANVLTF.

This clonotype has more than one count but fewer than ten. This rearrangement joins TRBV29-1 to TRBJ1-1, with 7 bases that match TRBD1. Germline CDR1 is SQVTM and CDR2 is ANQGSEA. CDR3 size: 12 residues. The CDR3 region is CGTVKPNTEAFF. CDR3 nucleotide sequence: TGCGGGACAGTAAAGCCGAACACTGAAGCTTTCTTT.

A word on this clonotype: A much larger clone lies one base from this, so it may be a read error. The chain couples TRBV12-3 or TRBV12-4 to TRBJ2-3; 9 bases agree with TRBD2. The CDR3 totals 14 residues. DNA for the CDR3: TGTGCCAGCAGTTTGGCTAGCGGGAAAGATGCGCAGTATTTT. Residues: CASSLASGKDAQYF.

This chain connects TRBV27 to TRBJ2-7; D possibly corresponds to TRBD1 (5 bases). CDR1 and CDR2 (germline): MNHEY, SMNVEV (reference sequence). The CDR3 has 16 amino acids. V was shortened by 3 bases and J by 1 base, with 16 bases between the two germline ends. The CDR3 DNA reads as TGTGCCAGCAGTTTGTATTCGGGCAGGGTGTCCTACGAGCAGTACTTC. It translates to CASSLYSGRVSYEQYF.

The chain has TRBV24-1 and TRBJ1-5; 8 bases are a match to TRBD1. Germline-derived CDR1 and CDR2 are KGHDR and SFDVKD. The V gene end was trimmed by 7 bases and the J gene end by 5 bases; junction bases not matched to a gene: 3. The CDR3 is 13 residues long. CDR3 protein: CATSGQGDQPQHF. The CDR3 DNA reads as TGTGCCACCAGCGGACAGGGCGATCAGCCCCAGCATTTT.

The chain carries TRBV5-6 and TRBJ1-4, with D hard to call. Germline CDR1 is SGHDT and CDR2 is YYEEEE. The CDR3 length is 16 residues. V gave up 1 base and J gave up 0 bases, with 10 bases separating them. The CDR3 DNA sequence: TGTGCCAGCAGCTTGTTTCCAGAGGCAACTAATGAAAAACTGTTTTTT. This sequence encodes CASSLFPEATNEKLFF.

The rearrangement joins TRBV4-2 to TRBJ1-1, with D unresolved. Trimming stripped 0 bases from V and 2 bases from J, with 10 bases between. The CDR3 consists of 15 residues. Germline-derived CDR1 and CDR2 are LGHNA and YNFKEQ. The CDR3 region has the DNA TGTGCCAGCAGCCAAGATCAACGAATCAACACTGAAGCTTTCTTT. This sequence encodes CASSQDQRINTEAFF.

The chain links TRBV18 to TRBJ1-1; perhaps TRBD1 as D (5 bases). The CDR3 sequence is 15 residues long. Looked up from germline, CDR1 is KGHSH and CDR2 is LQKENI. The ends were cut back, 3 bases at V and 0 bases at J, with 11 bases in the middle. The CDR3 coding sequence is TGTGCCAGCTCACCCATCAGGGAGATGAACACTGAAGCTTTCTTT. This translates into CASSPIREMNTEAFF.

This clonotype has more than one count but fewer than ten. The rearrangement uses TRBV12-3 or TRBV12-4 and TRBJ2-5; a possible D gene is TRBD2 (6 bases). TRBJ2-7 explains the end of the DNA better; the J call may be wrong. The CDR3 is made up of 14 amino acids. CDR3 sequence (DNA): TGTGCCAGCAACCATGGGGCGGGACCCTACGAGCAGTACTTC. Protein: CASNHGAGPYEQYF.

The V and J genes are TRBV24-1 and TRBJ1-4; the match to TRBD1 covers 10 bases. Unmatched junction bases numbered 12, after V lost 0 bases and J lost 6 bases. This CDR3 is built from 19 residues. The germline V gene encodes CDR1 KGHDR and CDR2 SFDVKD. CDR3 in amino acids: CATSDLQGLDRGPYEKLFF. DNA of the CDR3: TGTGCCACCAGTGATTTGCAAGGCCTCGACAGGGGGCCATATGAAAAACTGTTTTTT.

The chain joins TRBV5-5 to TRBJ2-3, with D unresolved. Germline assignment: CDR1 SGHKS and CDR2 YYEKEE (reference sequence). Trimming pared 5 bases from V and 2 bases from J, leaving 18 bases between. This CDR3 has 16 residues. The CDR3 sequence is CASRARLGSNTDTQYF. For the CDR3, the DNA is TGTGCCAGCAGGGCCCGACTGGGGTCCAACACAGATACGCAGTATTTT. Complete variable domain (other parts from reference TRBV5-5 and TRBJ2-3): DAGVTQSPTHLIKTRGQQVTLRCSPISGHKSVSWYQQVLGQGPQFIFQYYEKEERGRGNFPDRFSARQFPNYSSELNVNALLLGDSALYLCASRARLGSNTDTQYFGPGTRLTVL.

This clonotype was seen more than once but under ten times. The gene calls are TRBV4-1 and TRBJ2-1; 10 bases agree with TRBD2. The CDR3 length is 16 residues. The germline V gene has CDR1 MGHRA and CDR2 YSYEKL. J lost 4 bases, V lost 0 bases, and 3 bases had no gene match. This CDR3 is CASSQEQAGGYNEQFF. CDR3 coding DNA: TGCGCCAGCAGCCAAGAACAAGCGGGGGGGTACAATGAGCAGTTCTTC.